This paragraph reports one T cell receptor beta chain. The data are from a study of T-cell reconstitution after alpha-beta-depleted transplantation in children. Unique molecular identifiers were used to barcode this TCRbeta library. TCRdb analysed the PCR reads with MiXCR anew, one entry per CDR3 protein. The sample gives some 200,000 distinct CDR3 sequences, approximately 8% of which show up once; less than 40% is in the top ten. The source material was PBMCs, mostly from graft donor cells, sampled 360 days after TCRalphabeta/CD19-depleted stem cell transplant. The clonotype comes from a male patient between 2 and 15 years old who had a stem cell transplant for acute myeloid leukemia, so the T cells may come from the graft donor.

The DNA for the CDR3 is TGTGCCAGCAGCTTCGGGGGGAAGGTGGAGACCCAGTACTTC. It encodes CASSFGGKVETQYF. The chain carries TRBV5-8 and TRBJ2-5, with 7 nucleotides matching TRBD2. The V gene end was trimmed by 2 bases and the J gene end by 5 bases; junction bases not matched to a gene: 6. The CDR3 runs 14 residues. The germline gives CDR1 SGHTS, CDR2 YDEGEE.